This T cell receptor (beta chain) stems from a study of T cell repertoires in cytomegalovirus infection. Worth noting for this clonotype: Its antigen is unidentified.

One entry per CDR3 protein results from TCRdb running MiXCR on the reads. The table includes 100,000 to 150,000 distinct CDR3 sequences, approximately 24% detected once. Whole-study findings and limits: Using cumulative public TCR beta family frequency, the authors identified those who carried CMV together with the relevant HLA.

The clonotype was recovered from a human donor in good health (CMV status not recorded). Some clones in this sample may be carry-over from other donors' samples. Sequencing was performed on PBMCs, sequenced either directly or after in vitro stimulation (not recorded which).

The CDR3 DNA follows: TGTGCCAGCAGTTCCGGGAGCTTTGAGCAGTTCTTC. This encodes CASSSGSFEQFF. The chain recombines TRBV6-5 with TRBJ2-1; D may be TRBD2 (6 bases). V dropped 4 bases and J dropped 9 bases, with 10 bases sitting between them. CDR1 is MNHEY, CDR2 SVGAGI, per germline. CDR3 length equals 12 residues.